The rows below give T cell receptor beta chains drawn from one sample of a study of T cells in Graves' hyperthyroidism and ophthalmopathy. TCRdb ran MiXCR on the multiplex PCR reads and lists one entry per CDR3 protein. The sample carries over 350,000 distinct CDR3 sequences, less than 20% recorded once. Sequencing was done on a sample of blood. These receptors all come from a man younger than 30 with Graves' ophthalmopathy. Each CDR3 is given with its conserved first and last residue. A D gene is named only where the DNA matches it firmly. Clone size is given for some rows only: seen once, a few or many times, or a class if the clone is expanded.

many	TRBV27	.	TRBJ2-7	CASRGAGTPSYEQYF	TGTGCCAGCCGGGGTGCCGGGACACCCTCCTACGAGCAGTACTTC
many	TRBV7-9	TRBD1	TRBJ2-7	CASSPRGFGYEQYF	TGTGCCAGCAGCCCCAGGGGGTTTGGCTACGAGCAGTACTTC
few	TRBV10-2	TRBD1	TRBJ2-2	CASSKTGTDTGELFF	TGCGCCAGCAGCAAGACAGGGACGGACACCGGGGAGCTGTTTTTT
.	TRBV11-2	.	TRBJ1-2	CASSLQRSYGYTF	TGTGCCAGCAGCTTACAGAGGTCCTATGGCTACACCTTC
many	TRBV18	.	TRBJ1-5	CASSLQGYQPQHF	TGTGCCAGCTCTCTTCAGGGGTACCAGCCCCAGCATTTT
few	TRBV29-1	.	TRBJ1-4	CSVEGRARGNEKLFF	TGCAGCGTGGAAGGCAGGGCTAGGGGGAATGAAAAACTGTTTTTT
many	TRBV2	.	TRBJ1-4	CAKRKGGYEKLFF	TGTGCCAAAAGGAAAGGGGGATATGAAAAACTGTTTTTT
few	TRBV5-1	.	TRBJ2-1	CASSSEGPAYGNEQFF	TGCGCCAGCAGCTCGGAGGGACCAGCGTACGGGAATGAGCAGTTCTTC
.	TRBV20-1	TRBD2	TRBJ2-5	CSAGTSVRETQYF	TGCAGTGCCGGGACTAGCGTACGGGAGACCCAGTACTTC
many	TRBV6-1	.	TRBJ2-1	CASRFAQQGPYNEQFF	TGTGCCAGCAGGTTTGCTCAACAGGGTCCCTACAATGAGCAGTTCTTC
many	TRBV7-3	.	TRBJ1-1	CASSLTGGGGTEAFF	TGTGCCAGCAGCTTAACGGGGGGGGGGGGCACTGAAGCTTTCTTT
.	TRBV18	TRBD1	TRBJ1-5	CASSPADRAHQPQHF	TGTGCCAGCTCCCCTGCGGACAGGGCCCATCAGCCCCAGCATTTT
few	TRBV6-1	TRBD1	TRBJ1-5	CASGTGIEQPQHF	TGTGCCAGCGGGACAGGGATTGAGCAGCCCCAGCATTTT
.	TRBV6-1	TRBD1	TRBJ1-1	CATTGQVNTEAFF	TGTGCCACTACGGGACAGGTGAACACTGAAGCTTTCTTT
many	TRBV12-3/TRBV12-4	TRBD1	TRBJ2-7	CASRRGQDAYEQYF	TGTGCCAGCAGGCGGGGACAGGATGCCTACGAGCAGTACTTC
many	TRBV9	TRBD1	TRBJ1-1	CASSLTGGRGYTEAFF	TGTGCCAGCAGCCTGACAGGGGGGAGAGGTTACACTGAAGCTTTCTTT
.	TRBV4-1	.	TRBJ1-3	CASSHPEGGNTIYF	TGCGCCAGCAGCCACCCTGAGGGTGGAAACACCATATATTTT
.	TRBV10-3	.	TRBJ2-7	CAISENWLYEQYF	TGTGCCATCAGTGAAAATTGGCTCTACGAGCAGTACTTC
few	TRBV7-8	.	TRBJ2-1	CASSLSGTNSYNEQFF	TGTGCCAGCAGCTTAAGTGGGACAAACTCCTACAATGAGCAGTTCTTC
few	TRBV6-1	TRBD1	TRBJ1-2	CAIRDRGYNGYTF	TGTGCCATCAGGGACAGGGGTTACAATGGCTACACCTTC
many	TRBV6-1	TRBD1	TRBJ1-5	CASSNDRDRGSGQPQHF	TGTGCCAGCAGTAATGACCGGGACAGGGGTTCCGGTCAGCCCCAGCATTTT
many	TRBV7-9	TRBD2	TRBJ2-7	CASSPREEQYF	TGTGCCAGCAGCCCGCGGGAGGAGCAGTACTTC
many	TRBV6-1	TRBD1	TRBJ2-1	CASSLEQGAFDEQFF	TGTGCCAGCAGCCTCGAACAGGGGGCATTCGATGAGCAGTTCTTC
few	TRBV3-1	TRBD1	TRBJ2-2	CASSQGTTGMNTGELFF	TGTGCCAGCAGCCAAGGAACGACAGGGATGAACACCGGGGAGCTGTTTTTT
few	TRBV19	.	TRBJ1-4	CASRVRDNGEKLFF	TGTGCCAGTCGAGTCCGGGACAATGGCGAAAAACTGTTTTTT
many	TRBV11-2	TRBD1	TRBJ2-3	CASSLKGQGQDTQYF	TGTGCCAGCAGCTTAAAGGGACAGGGGCAAGATACGCAGTATTTT
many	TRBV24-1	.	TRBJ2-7	CATSDSYEQYF	TGTGCCACCAGTGATTCCTACGAGCAGTACTTC
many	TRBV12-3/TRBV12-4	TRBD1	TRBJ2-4	CASSPIGQGGNIQYF	TGTGCCAGCAGTCCGATAGGACAGGGAGGAAACATTCAGTACTTC
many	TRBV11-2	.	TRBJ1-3	CASSPWTAGDTIYF	TGTGCCAGCAGCCCCTGGACAGCTGGGGACACCATATATTTT
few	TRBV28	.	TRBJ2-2	CASSKRGQTGELFF	TGTGCCAGCAGTAAGAGGGGCCAAACCGGGGAGCTGTTTTTT
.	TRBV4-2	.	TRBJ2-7	CASSQETGWSYEQYF	TGTGCCAGCAGCCAAGAGACGGGCTGGAGCTACGAGCAGTACTTC
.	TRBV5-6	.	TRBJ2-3	CASSFSTGTDTQYF	TGTGCCAGCAGCTTTTCGACAGGCACAGATACGCAGTATTTT
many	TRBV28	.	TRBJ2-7	CATRPQGSSYEQYF	TGTGCCACCCGACCACAGGGCTCCTCCTACGAGCAGTACTTC
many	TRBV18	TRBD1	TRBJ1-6	CASSPRGTGNSPLHF	TGTGCCAGCTCACCAAGGGGGACAGGGAATTCACCCCTCCACTTT
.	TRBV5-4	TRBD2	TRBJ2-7	CASSFTSGVSYEQCF	TGTGCCAGCAGCTTCACTAGCGGCGTCTCCTACGAGCAGTGCTTC
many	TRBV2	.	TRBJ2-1	CASSPDYNSYNEQFF	TGTGCCAGCAGTCCTGACTACAACTCCTACAATGAGCAGTTCTTC
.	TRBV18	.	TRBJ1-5	CASSHDGGGNSNQPQHF	TGTGCCAGCTCACACGACGGGGGGGGGAATAGCAATCAGCCCCAGCATTTT
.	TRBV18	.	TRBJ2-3	CASSPPQGRSTDTQYF	TGTGCCAGCTCACCACCCCAGGGCAGGAGCACAGATACGCAGTATTTT
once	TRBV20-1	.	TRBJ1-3	CSAAMGYSGNTIYF	TGCAGTGCTGCGATGGGGTATTCAGGAAACACCATATATTTT
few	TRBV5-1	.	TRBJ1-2	CASSLGTSDYGYTF	TGCGCCAGCAGCTTGGGAACGTCGGACTATGGCTACACCTTC
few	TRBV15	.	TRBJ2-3	CATSRAYDWGDTQYF	TGTGCCACCAGCAGAGCCTACGACTGGGGAGATACGCAGTATTTT
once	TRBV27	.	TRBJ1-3	CVPPGGNTIYF	TGTGTCCCCCCCGGGGGAAACACCATATATTTT
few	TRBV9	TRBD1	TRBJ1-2	CASSAPGQGTYGYTF	TGTGCCAGCAGCGCTCCGGGACAGGGTACCTATGGCTACACCTTC